This T cell receptor beta chain was observed in a study of glioma-infiltrating T cells after dendritic cell vaccination. The study's findings and limits: Few patients contributed both blood and tumor specimens.

The CDR3 extends over 11 amino acids. V was clipped by 2 bases and J by 5 bases, with 4 bases between them. Per the germline V gene, CDR1 is SGHRS and CDR2 is YFSETQ. Sequencing used immunoSEQ multiplex PCR; TCRdb keeps in-frame clones, though not all of them. The sample has about 73,000 clones, around 79% seen once. As to this clone: Its specificity is not known.

The material sequenced was blood, taken before dendritic cell vaccination. This receptor was identified in a human donor with glioblastoma. The rearrangement links TRBV5-1 to TRBJ2-5; D ambiguous. CDR3 nucleotides: TGCGCCAGCAGCTTTGAGGAGACCCAGTACTTC. Translation gives CASSFEETQYF.